This TCR beta chain comes out of a study of blood T cell repertoires in COVID-19 (dated by TCRdb to the early 2020s). About the study as a whole: Samples from collaborators originated in the United States, Italy and Spain and spanned both the acute and convalescent phases of COVID-19. The prospective study material was composed of cDNA or gDNA derived from T cells, B-cell-depleted T cells, or PBMCs. The dataset comprised deeply sampled blood TCRbeta repertoires from subjects exposed to, actively infected with, or recovered from COVID-19. The repertoires were made available in a free public database intended to serve as a resource for research on the immune response to SARS-CoV-2. Samples were obtained from the ongoing ImmuneRACE study (first 160 participants) and from over 1,000 subjects provided by 6 global collaborators. Sample metadata almost always included a de-identified subject ID, COVID-19 status, age in years and sex. Where available, HLA class I and class II types were taken from metadata supplied by the sample provider and were not determined by assay-based typing. Overall study results and their limits: How much clinical and demographic metadata was included differed by source and by participant, and the metadata was provided uncurated.

V gives up 10 bases and J gives up 2 bases, and the segment between their germline ends measures 17 bases. The germline V gene gives CDR1 as SNHLY and CDR2 as FYNNEI. The CDR3, cysteine through phenylalanine, is 14 amino acids long. Just CDR3 DNA is preserved here, 42 bases in frame from base 1. Note on this clone: Its antigen remains undetermined. The record has no base qualities; no much larger clone is one base away.

In Seattle, one collaborating source enrolled patients while the infection was active and tracked those patients longitudinally over the course of disease. Collaborating institutions collected whole blood in K2EDTA tubes following their own protocols. For TCRbeta analysis, collaborators shipped samples as frozen whole blood, isolated PBMCs, or DNA extracted from either of those sample types. TCRbeta CDR3 regions were amplified from genomic DNA using the immunoSEQ Assay, a bias-controlled multiplex PCR. For the original study's pipeline: The number of nucleated cells in each sample was estimated from the amplification of reference gene primers within the assay. Sequence reads were collapsed and filtered to measure the absolute abundance of every unique TCRbeta CDR3 rearrangement. For each sample, productive Simpson clonality was calculated by taking the square root of Simpson's diversity index across productive rearrangements. As stored in TCRdb, this immuneACCESS dataset retains in-frame rearrangements with V and J assigned. A fraction of the clones does not appear; measured against another copy, unresolved V genes explain less than half of the discrepancy, and the remainder lacks a known reason. D and trimming were read from the DNA, whereas the V and J calls and clone size are those reported in that table. This sample is represented by some 90,000 clones; around 88% of them were singletons. The top ten clones comprise 15% to 20% of the sample.

This sequence was found in a woman aged 55-69 years with COVID-19, enrolled during active disease. The rearrangement combines TRBV2 with TRBJ2-5, and perhaps TRBD1 as D gene, on 6 matching bases. Sequencing was done on a sample of peripheral blood. The nucleotide sequence is given as TGTGCCACCAGCCGGTGGACAGAACAAGAGACCCAGTACTTC. The translation is CATSRWTEQETQYF.